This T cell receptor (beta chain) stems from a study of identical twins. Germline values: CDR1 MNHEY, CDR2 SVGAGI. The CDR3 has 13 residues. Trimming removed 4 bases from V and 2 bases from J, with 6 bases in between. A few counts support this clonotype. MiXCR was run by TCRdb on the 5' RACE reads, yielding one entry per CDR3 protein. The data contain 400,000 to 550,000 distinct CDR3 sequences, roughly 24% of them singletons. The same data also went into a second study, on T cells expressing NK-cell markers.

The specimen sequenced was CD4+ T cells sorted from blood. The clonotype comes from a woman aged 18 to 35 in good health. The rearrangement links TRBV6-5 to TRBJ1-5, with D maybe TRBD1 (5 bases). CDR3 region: CASSSTGNQPQHF. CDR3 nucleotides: TGTGCCAGCAGTTCGACAGGCAATCAGCCCCAGCATTTT.